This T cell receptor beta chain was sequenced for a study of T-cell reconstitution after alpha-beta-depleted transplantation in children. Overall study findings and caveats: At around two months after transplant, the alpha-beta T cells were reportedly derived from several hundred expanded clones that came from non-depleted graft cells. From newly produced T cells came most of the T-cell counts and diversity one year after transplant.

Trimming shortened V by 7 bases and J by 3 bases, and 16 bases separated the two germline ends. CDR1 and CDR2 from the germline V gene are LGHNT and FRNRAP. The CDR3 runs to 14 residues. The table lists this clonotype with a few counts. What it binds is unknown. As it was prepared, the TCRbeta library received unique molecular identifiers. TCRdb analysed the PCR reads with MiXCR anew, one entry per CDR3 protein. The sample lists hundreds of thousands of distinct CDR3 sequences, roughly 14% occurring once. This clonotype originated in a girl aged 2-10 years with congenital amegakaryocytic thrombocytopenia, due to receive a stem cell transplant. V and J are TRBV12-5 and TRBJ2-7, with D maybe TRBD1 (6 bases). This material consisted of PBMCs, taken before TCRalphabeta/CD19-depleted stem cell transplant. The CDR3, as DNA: TGTGCTAGTGCCCCCGACAGGTATGGCTACGAGCAGTACTTC. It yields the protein CASAPDRYGYEQYF.